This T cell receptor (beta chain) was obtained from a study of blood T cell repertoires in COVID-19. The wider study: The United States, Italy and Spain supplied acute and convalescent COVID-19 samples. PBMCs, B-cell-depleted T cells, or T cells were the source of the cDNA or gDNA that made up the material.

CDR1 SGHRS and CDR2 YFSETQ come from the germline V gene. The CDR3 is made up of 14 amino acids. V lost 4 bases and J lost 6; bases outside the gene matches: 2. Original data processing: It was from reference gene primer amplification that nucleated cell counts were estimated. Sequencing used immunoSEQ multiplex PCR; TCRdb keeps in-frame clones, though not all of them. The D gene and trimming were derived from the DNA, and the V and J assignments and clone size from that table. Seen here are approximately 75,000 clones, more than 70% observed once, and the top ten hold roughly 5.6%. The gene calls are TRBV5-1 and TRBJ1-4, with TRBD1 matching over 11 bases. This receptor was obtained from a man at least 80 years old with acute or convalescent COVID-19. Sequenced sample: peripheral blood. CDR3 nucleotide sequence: TGCGCCAGCAGCCGGACAGGGGGCGATGAAAAACTGTTTTTT. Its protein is CASSRTGGDEKLFF. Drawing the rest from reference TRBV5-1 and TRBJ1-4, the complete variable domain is KAGVTQTPRYLIKTRGQQVTLSCSPISGHRSVSWYQQTPGQGLQFLFEYFSETQRNKGNFPGRFSGRQFSNSRSEMNVSTLELGDSALYLCASSRTGGDEKLFFGSGTQLSVL.